These 13 T cell receptor beta chains came from one sample sequenced in a study of T cell changes during pregnancy in multiple sclerosis. Produced via immunoSEQ multiplex PCR; TCRdb's table is partial and in-frame only. The table lists approximately 50,000 clones, roughly 91% of them singletons. The sequences come from peripheral blood, collected in the third trimester of pregnancy. The receptors were sampled from a female donor in good health, enrolled as a control in a pregnancy study.

This clone appeared once. The genes are TRBV28 and TRBJ1-5; TRBD1 is a possible D gene (5 bases). Germline CDR1 reads MDHEN; CDR2 reads SYDVKM. This CDR3 region has 17 residues. Trimming pared 4 bases from V and 2 bases from J, leaving 18 bases between. CDR3 sequence (DNA): TGTGCCAGCAGTTCAGCCGGGACTCCGAGCGGCAATCAGCCCCAGCATTTT. Amino acid sequence: CASSSAGTPSGNQPQHF.

The chain couples TRBV6-7 to TRBJ1-5; TRBD1 is a possible D gene (5 bases). TRBV6-7 is assigned to the ORF class and has an uncertain function. There are 17 residues in the CDR3. Trimming shortened V by 5 bases and J by 0 bases, and 17 bases separated the two germline ends. CDR3 residues: CASSHPSGYYSNQPQHF. The CDR3 region has the DNA TGTGCCAGCAGTCACCCTTCAGGGTACTATAGCAATCAGCCCCAGCATTTT.

The chain is built from TRBV7-7 and TRBJ2-2, with D possibly being TRBD1 (6 bases). V lost 8 bases and J lost 9, with 13 bases in between. Germline V gives CDR1 SSHAT, CDR2 FNYEAQ (reference sequence). The CDR3 is made up of 12 amino acids. CDR3 bases: TGTGCCAGCGGTCAGGGGCCCAGGGAGCTGTTTTTT. Amino acids: CASGQGPRELFF.

The DNA for the CDR3 is TGTGCCAGCTCACCGCCGAGGACGACAGGGATGAACACTGAAGCTTTCTTT. This translates into CASSPPRTTGMNTEAFF. This sequence joins TRBV18 and TRBJ1-1; 7 nucleotides match TRBD1. The V gene end was trimmed by 3 bases and the J gene end by 0 bases; junction bases not matched to a gene: 10. This CDR3 is 17 amino acids long. Germline CDR1 KGHSH, CDR2 LQKENI.

This chain uses TRBV10-1 with TRBJ2-3; 7 bases align to TRBD2. V dropped 5 bases and J dropped 6; count of bases not matched to a gene: 2. CDR1 is WNHNN and CDR2 is SYGVQD in the germline V gene (reference sequence). This CDR3 is 12 amino acids long. The CDR3 region is CASSTSVDTQYF. In DNA form, the CDR3 reads TGCGCCAGCAGTACTAGCGTTGATACGCAGTATTTT.

The chain couples TRBV15 to TRBJ2-1, with 13 nucleotides matching TRBD2. Germline V gives CDR1 LNHNV, CDR2 YYDKDF (reference sequence). This CDR3 contains 15 residues. V shed 9 bases, J shed 6 bases, and the junction held 8 bases outside the gene matches. The CDR3 DNA is TGTGCCACGCGAGCGGGACTAGCGGGACCCAATGAGCAGTTCTTC. Translated, it gives CATRAGLAGPNEQFF.

The V call is TRBV15, the J call TRBJ1-3, with D unclear. Trimming cost V 0 bases and J 2 bases, with 8 bases left between them. The CDR3 contains 15 residues. Germline assignment: CDR1 LNHNV and CDR2 YYDKDF (reference sequence). The DNA for the CDR3 is TGTGCCACCAGCAGAGAGGGAGTCCCTGGAAACACCATATATTTT. Amino acid sequence: CATSREGVPGNTIYF.

The chain combines TRBV7-2 with TRBJ2-5, with D possibly matching TRBD2 (7 bases). Trimming shortened V by 3 bases and J by 4 bases, and 12 bases separated the two germline ends. The V gene's germline CDR1 is SGHTA and CDR2 FQGNSA. The CDR3 extends over 14 amino acids. The CDR3 DNA is TGTGCCAGCAGCTTTTTTAGGGGGGGAGAGACCCAGTACTTC. Translation: CASSFFRGGETQYF.

The chain joins TRBV2 to TRBJ2-6; D ambiguous. V was cut by 2 bases and J by 0 bases, with 8 bases left in between. This CDR3 contains 16 residues. Looked up from germline, CDR1 is SNHLY and CDR2 is FYNNEI. The CDR3 sequence is CASSEQAFSGANVLTF. The CDR3 DNA sequence: TGTGCCAGCAGTGAACAGGCATTCTCTGGGGCCAACGTCCTGACTTTC.

The V and J genes are TRBV4-3 and TRBJ1-1; D is undetermined. The CDR3 has 14 residues. V was shortened by 0 bases and J by 5 bases, with 10 bases between the two germline ends. CDR1 and CDR2 (germline): LGHNA, YSLEER. The CDR3 loop is CASSQEEGSTEAFF. CDR3 in DNA: TGCGCCAGCAGCCAAGAAGAAGGGAGTACTGAAGCTTTCTTT.

The V and J genes are TRBV10-2 and TRBJ1-2; D perhaps matches TRBD1 (6 bases). The germline V and J ends were trimmed by 4 bases and 5 bases, with 14 bases remaining between them. Per the germline V gene, CDR1 is WSHSY and CDR2 is SAAADI. The CDR3 covers 14 residues. The CDR3 DNA reads TGCGCCAGCAGTGGAAACAGGGAGCCGTATGGCTACACCTTC. It is translated as CASSGNREPYGYTF.

This chain links TRBV30 with TRBJ2-1; D ambiguous. Germline V gene lookup returns CDR1 GTSNPN and CDR2 SVGIG (reference sequence). V was shortened by 2 bases and J by 13 bases, with 15 bases between the two germline ends. The CDR3 runs to 12 residues. CDR3: CAWSPPLAPQFF. The CDR3 nucleotides read TGTGCCTGGAGTCCACCGCTCGCGCCTCAGTTCTTC.

The chain uses TRBV5-6 and TRBJ2-1; D unclear. The CDR3 loop spans 12 amino acids. The germline V gene encodes CDR1 SGHDT and CDR2 YYEEEE. The V end was cut by 0 bases, the J end by 8 bases, with 6 bases between. DNA for the CDR3: TGTGCCAGCAGCTTGGTTAGCTATGAGCAGTTCTTC. This codes for CASSLVSYEQFF.